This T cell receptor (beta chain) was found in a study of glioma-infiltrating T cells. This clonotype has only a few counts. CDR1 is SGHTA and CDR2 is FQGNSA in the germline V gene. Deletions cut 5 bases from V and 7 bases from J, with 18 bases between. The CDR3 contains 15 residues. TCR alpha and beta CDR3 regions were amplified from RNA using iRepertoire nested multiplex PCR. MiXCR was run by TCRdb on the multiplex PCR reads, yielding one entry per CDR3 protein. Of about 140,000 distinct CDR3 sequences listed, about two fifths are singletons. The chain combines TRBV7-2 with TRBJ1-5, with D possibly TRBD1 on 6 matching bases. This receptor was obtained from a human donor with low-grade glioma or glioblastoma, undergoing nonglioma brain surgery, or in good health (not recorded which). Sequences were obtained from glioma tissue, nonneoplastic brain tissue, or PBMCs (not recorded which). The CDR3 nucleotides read TGTGCCAGCAGCCCCACCGCAGGGGTGGTACAGCCCCAGCATTTT. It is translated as CASSPTAGVVQPQHF.